Sequencing of this T cell receptor beta chain was carried out in a study of monozygotic twins with inflammatory bowel disease. TCRdb processed the 5' RACE reads again and assigns one entry to each CDR3 protein, with no DNA. The sample's table shows under 45,000 distinct CDR3 sequences. Germline-derived CDR1 and CDR2 are GTSNPN and SVGIG (reference sequence). The CDR3 is made up of 12 amino acids. The V call is TRBV30, the J call TRBJ2-1; TCRdb reports TRBD1, a call that lacks DNA to check it against. What was sequenced was blood. This receptor was obtained from a human donor with ulcerative colitis or Crohn's disease, or a healthy co-twin of an affected twin (not recorded which). The CDR3 loop reads CAWSPGPNEQFF.